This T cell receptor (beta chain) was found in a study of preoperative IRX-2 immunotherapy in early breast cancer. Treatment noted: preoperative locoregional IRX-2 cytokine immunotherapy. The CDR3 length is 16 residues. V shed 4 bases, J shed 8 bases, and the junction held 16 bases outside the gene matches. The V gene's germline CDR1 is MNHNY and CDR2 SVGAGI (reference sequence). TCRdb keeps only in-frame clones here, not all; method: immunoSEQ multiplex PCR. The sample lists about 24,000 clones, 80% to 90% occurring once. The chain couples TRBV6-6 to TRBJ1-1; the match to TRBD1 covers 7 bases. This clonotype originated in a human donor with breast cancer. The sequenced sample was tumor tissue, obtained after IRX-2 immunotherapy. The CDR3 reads CASSSRTGGGGGEAFF. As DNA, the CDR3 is TGTGCCAGCAGTTCCCGGACAGGCGGGGGGGGTGGGGAAGCTTTCTTT.